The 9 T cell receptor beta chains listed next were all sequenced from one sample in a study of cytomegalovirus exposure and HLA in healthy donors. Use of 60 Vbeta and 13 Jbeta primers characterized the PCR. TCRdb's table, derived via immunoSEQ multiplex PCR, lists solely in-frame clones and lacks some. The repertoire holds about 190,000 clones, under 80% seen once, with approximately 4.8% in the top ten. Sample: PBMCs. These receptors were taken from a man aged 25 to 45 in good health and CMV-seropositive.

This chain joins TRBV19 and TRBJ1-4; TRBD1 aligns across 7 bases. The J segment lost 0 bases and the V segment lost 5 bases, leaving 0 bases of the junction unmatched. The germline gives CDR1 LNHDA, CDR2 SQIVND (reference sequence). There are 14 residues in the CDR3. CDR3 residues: CASSGTATNEKLFF. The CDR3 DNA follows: TGTGCCAGTAGTGGGACAGCAACTAATGAAAAACTGTTTTTT.

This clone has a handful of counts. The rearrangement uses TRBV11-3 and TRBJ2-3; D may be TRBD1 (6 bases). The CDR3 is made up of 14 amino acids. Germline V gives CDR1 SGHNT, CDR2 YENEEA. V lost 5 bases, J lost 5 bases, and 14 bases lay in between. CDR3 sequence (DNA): TGTGCCAGCAGCCCAGGGGTCCCCGGAGATACGCAGTATTTT. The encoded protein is CASSPGVPGDTQYF.

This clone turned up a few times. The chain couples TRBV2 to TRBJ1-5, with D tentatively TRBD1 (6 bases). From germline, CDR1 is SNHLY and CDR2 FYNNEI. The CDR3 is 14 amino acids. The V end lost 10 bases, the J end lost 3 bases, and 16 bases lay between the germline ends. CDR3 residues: CAISSGGPNQPQHF. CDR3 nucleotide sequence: TGTGCCATTTCCTCGGGGGGCCCCAATCAGCCCCAGCATTTT.

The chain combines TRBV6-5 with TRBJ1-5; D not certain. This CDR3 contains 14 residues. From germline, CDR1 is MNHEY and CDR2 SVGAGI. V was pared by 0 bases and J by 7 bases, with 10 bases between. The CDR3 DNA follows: TGTGCCAGCAGTTACTCGGAGGGCTGGCAGCCCCAGCATTTT. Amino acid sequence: CASSYSEGWQPQHF.

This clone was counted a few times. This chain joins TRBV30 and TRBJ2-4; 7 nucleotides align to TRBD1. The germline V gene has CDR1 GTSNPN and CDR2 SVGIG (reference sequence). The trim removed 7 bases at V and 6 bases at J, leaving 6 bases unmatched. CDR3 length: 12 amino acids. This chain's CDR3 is CAFDRELNIQYF. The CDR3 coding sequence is TGTGCCTTCGACAGGGAGTTAAACATTCAGTACTTC.

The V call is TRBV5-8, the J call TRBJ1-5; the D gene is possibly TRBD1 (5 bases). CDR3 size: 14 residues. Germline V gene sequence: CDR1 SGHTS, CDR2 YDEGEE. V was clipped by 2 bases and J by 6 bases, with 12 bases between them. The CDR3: CASSFGARGQPQHF. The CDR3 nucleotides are TGTGCCAGCAGCTTTGGGGCAAGGGGTCAGCCCCAGCATTTT. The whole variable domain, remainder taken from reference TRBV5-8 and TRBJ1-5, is EAGVTQSPTHLIKTRGQQATLRCSPISGHTSVYWYQQALGLGLQFLLWYDEGEERNRGNFPPRFSGRQFPNYSSELNVNALELEDSALYLCASSFGARGQPQHFGDGTRLSIL.

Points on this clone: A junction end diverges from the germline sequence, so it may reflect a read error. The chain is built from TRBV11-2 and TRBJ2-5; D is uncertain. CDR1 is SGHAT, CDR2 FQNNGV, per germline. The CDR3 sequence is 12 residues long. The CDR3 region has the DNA TGTGCCAGCAGCGTAGACTCAGGTCCCCAGTACTTC. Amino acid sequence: CASSVDSGPQYF.

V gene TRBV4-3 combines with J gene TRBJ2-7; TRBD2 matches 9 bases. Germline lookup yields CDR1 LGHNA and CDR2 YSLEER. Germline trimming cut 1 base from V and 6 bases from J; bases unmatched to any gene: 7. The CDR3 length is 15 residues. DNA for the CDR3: TGCGCCAGCAGCCAAGTCGCGGGGGGGCCGAGCGAGCAGTACTTC. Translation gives CASSQVAGGPSEQYF.

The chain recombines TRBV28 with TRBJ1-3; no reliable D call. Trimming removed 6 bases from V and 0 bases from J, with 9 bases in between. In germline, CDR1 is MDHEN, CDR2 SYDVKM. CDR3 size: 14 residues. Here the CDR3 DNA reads TGTGCCAGCAGCGCACTTATCTCTGGAAACACCATATATTTT. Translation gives CASSALISGNTIYF.